A single sample gave rise to the 20 T cell receptor beta chains below, sequenced in a study of cytomegalovirus exposure and HLA in healthy donors. Assay used: immunoSEQ multiplex PCR; TCRdb lists only in-frame clones, some missing. Among over 150,000 clones listed, roughly 84% were seen once. The specimen sequenced was PBMCs. All receptors come from a woman younger than 45 in good health and CMV-seropositive.

V is TRBV27 and J is TRBJ2-1; maybe TRBD2 (6 bases). The CDR3 covers 17 residues. From germline, CDR1 is MNHEY and CDR2 SMNVEV (reference sequence). The ends were cut back, 3 bases at V and 5 bases at J, with 20 bases in the middle. The CDR3 spells CASSFLGRGPGDNEQFF. The DNA of the CDR3 is TGTGCCAGCAGTTTCCTCGGTCGGGGTCCGGGGGACAATGAGCAGTTCTTC.

This clone was seen a few times. The chain combines TRBV7-9 with TRBJ2-1, with a possible D match to TRBD2 (7 bases). The ends were cut back, 2 bases at V and 3 bases at J, with 14 bases in the middle. This CDR3 is 16 amino acids long. From germline, CDR1 is SEHNR and CDR2 FQNEAQ (reference sequence). The DNA for the CDR3 is TGTGCCAGCAGCTTAAGAAGCGGGACAATCTACAATGAGCAGTTCTTC. Translated: CASSLRSGTIYNEQFF.

This rearrangement joins TRBV19 to TRBJ1-1, with D possibly matching TRBD1 (5 bases). The CDR3 has 13 residues. Trimming cost V 7 bases and J 0 bases, with 9 bases left between them. From germline, CDR1 is LNHDA and CDR2 SQIVND (reference sequence). The CDR3, as DNA: TGTGCCAGTAACACAGGAATGAACACTGAAGCTTTCTTT. As protein: CASNTGMNTEAFF.

The rearrangement uses TRBV30 and TRBJ1-2; 10 bases map to TRBD1. CDR3 length: 13 residues. With V trimmed by 2 bases and J by 4 bases, 1 base remained unmatched. Looked up from germline, CDR1 is GTSNPN and CDR2 is SVGIG (reference sequence). CDR3 DNA: TGTGCCTGGAGTCGGACAGGGGGCTATGGCTACACCTTC. This translates into CAWSRTGGYGYTF.

The chain uses TRBV5-5 and TRBJ2-1; TRBD1 matches 9 bases. Germline V CDR1 and CDR2: SGHKS, YYEKEE (reference sequence). The CDR3 has 13 amino acids. V shed 5 bases and J 5 bases; nucleotides not matched to a gene: 2. CDR3 DNA sequence: TGTGCCAGCAGGGGACAGGGAGACAATGAGCAGTTCTTC. Protein product: CASRGQGDNEQFF. Filled out from reference TRBV5-5 and TRBJ2-1, the complete variable domain reads DAGVTQSPTHLIKTRGQQVTLRCSPISGHKSVSWYQQVLGQGPQFIFQYYEKEERGRGNFPDRFSARQFPNYSSELNVNALLLGDSALYLCASRGQGDNEQFFGPGTRLTVL.

In nucleotides, the CDR3 is TGTGCCACCGAAGCCCCCTGGGGCCGAGCTAATGAAAAACTGTTTTTT. It encodes CATEAPWGRANEKLFF. J is TRBJ1-4 and V is TRBV19; the D gene is possibly TRBD1 (5 bases). Trimming took 10 bases from V and 3 from J, leaving 21 bases between them. Germline V gives CDR1 LNHDA, CDR2 SQIVND (reference sequence). CDR3 length: 16 amino acids.

The rearrangement links TRBV6-4 to TRBJ2-3; D perhaps matches TRBD1 (5 bases). There are 13 residues in the CDR3. Per the germline V gene, CDR1 is MRHNA and CDR2 is SNTAGT. V was cut by 3 bases and J by 5 bases, with 9 bases left in between. The CDR3 region is CASSEAGKDTQYF. The CDR3 region has the DNA TGTGCCAGCAGTGAAGCAGGGAAAGATACGCAGTATTTT.

This rearrangement joins TRBV5-1 to TRBJ2-7; the match to TRBD1 covers 12 bases. The CDR3 loop spans 18 amino acids. Trimming took 4 bases from V and 4 from J; bases not matched to a gene: 15. The germline V gene encodes CDR1 SGHRS and CDR2 YFSETQ. CDR3 protein: CASSRDRGPGTMKYEQYF. The DNA for the CDR3 is TGCGCCAGCAGCAGGGACAGGGGGCCCGGGACTATGAAATACGAGCAGTACTTC. The variable domain in full, completed from reference TRBV5-1 and TRBJ2-7, reads KAGVTQTPRYLIKTRGQQVTLSCSPISGHRSVSWYQQTPGQGLQFLFEYFSETQRNKGNFPGRFSGRQFSNSRSEMNVSTLELGDSALYLCASSRDRGPGTMKYEQYFGPGTRLTVT.

The chain recombines TRBV6-5 with TRBJ1-1, with 7 nucleotides matching TRBD1. V lost 0 bases and J lost 12; bases outside the gene matches: 13. CDR1 MNHEY and CDR2 SVGAGI come from the germline V gene. The CDR3 has 15 amino acids. CDR3 nucleotides: TGTGCCAGCAGTTACTCGAGGGTGGGGGACAGAGGGTCTTTCTTT. Translated: CASSYSRVGDRGSFF.

This clone was seen many times. V gene TRBV7-9 combines with J gene TRBJ2-2, with D tentatively TRBD1 (6 bases). Germline V gene data show CDR1 as SEHNR and CDR2 as FQNEAQ (reference sequence). The CDR3 has 13 amino acids. V gave up 4 bases and J gave up 7 bases, with 10 bases separating them. The CDR3 sequence is CASSSEGDGELFF. In nucleotides, the CDR3 is TGTGCCAGCAGCTCCGAGGGGGACGGGGAGCTGTTTTTT.

V and J are TRBV19 and TRBJ2-4, with TRBD1 as a possible D gene (5 bases). The CDR3 length is 16 residues. Germline CDR1 and CDR2: LNHDA and SQIVND (reference sequence). Trimming shortened V by 5 bases and J by 3 bases, and 17 bases separated the two germline ends. CDR3 region: CASSSLGVSHKNIQYF. The CDR3 DNA reads as TGTGCCAGTAGTTCCCTAGGGGTTTCCCACAAAAACATTCAGTACTTC.

The chain employs TRBV9 and TRBJ2-7; 10 bases align to TRBD2. CDR3 length: 14 residues. CDR1 is SGDLS and CDR2 is YYNGEE in the germline V gene. V dropped 1 base and J dropped 3; count of bases not matched to a gene: 1. CDR3 sequence: CASSVTSGIYEQYF. The CDR3, as DNA: TGTGCCAGCAGCGTAACTAGCGGGATCTACGAGCAGTACTTC.

The genes are TRBV28 and TRBJ2-7; D is unclear. From germline, CDR1 is MDHEN and CDR2 SYDVKM. CDR3 length: 13 amino acids. The V end was cut by 5 bases, the J end by 2 bases, with 10 bases between. The CDR3 loop is CASSPSSPYEQYF. The CDR3 DNA is TGTGCCAGCAGTCCCTCTAGTCCCTACGAGCAGTACTTC.

The chain combines TRBV6-5 with TRBJ2-7, with 7 nucleotides matching TRBD1. CDR1 and CDR2 from the germline V gene are MNHEY and SVGAGI. Trimming took 9 bases from V and 5 from J; bases not matched to a gene: 10. There are 13 residues in the CDR3. The CDR3 loop reads CASNRGLLDEQYF. The CDR3 nucleotides are TGTGCCAGTAACAGGGGTTTATTGGACGAGCAGTACTTC.

The chain has TRBV7-9 and TRBJ2-1, with D unclear. There are 12 residues in the CDR3. V lost 2 bases and J 9 bases, leaving 8 bases between the germline ends. Per germline, CDR1 SEHNR and CDR2 FQNEAQ (reference sequence). In DNA, the CDR3 is TGTGCCAGCAGCTTAAGAGCAGGTGAGCAGTTCTTC. Encoded protein: CASSLRAGEQFF. Full variable domain (rest looked up from reference TRBV7-9 and TRBJ2-1): DTGVSQNPRHKITKRGQNVTFRCDPISEHNRLYWYRQTLGQGPEFLTYFQNEAQLEKSRLLSDRFSAERPKGSFSTLEIQRTEQGDSAMYLCASSLRAGEQFFGPGTRLTVL.

The chain employs TRBV6-1 and TRBJ2-5; D is uncertain. Germline V CDR1 and CDR2: MNHNS, SASEGT. This CDR3 contains 15 residues. The V end lost 4 bases, the J end lost 3 bases, and 15 bases lay between the germline ends. CDR3: CASSVAVSMKETQYF. CDR3 DNA: TGTGCCAGCAGTGTTGCAGTCTCGATGAAAGAGACCCAGTACTTC.

The chain uses TRBV29-1 and TRBJ2-3, with 7 bases fitting TRBD2. Germline loops: CDR1 SQVTM, CDR2 ANQGSEA. V gave up 7 bases and J gave up 5 bases; unmatched junction bases: 12. The CDR3 has 14 residues. CDR3 bases: TGCAGCGGTTGGTTGGCGGGAGAAGTAGATACGCAGTATTTT. This sequence encodes CSGWLAGEVDTQYF.

The chain joins TRBV12-5 to TRBJ2-1, with TRBD1 matching over 7 bases. This CDR3 spans 16 amino acids. The V segment lost 0 bases and the J segment 3 bases; nucleotides outside the gene matches: 5. Germline lookup yields CDR1 LGHNT and CDR2 FRNRAP. The CDR3 is CASGLVGDRYYNEQFF. Here the CDR3 DNA reads TGTGCTAGTGGTTTGGTCGGGGACAGATACTACAATGAGCAGTTCTTC. Based on the CDR3 plus reference TRBV12-5 and TRBJ2-1, the full variable domain is DARVTQTPRHKVTEMGQEVTMRCQPILGHNTVFWYRQTMMQGLELLAYFRNRAPLDDSGMPKDRFSAEMPDATLATLKIQPSEPRDSAVYFCASGLVGDRYYNEQFFGPGTRLTVL.

V is TRBV30 and J is TRBJ2-3, with 7 positions matching TRBD2. V gave up 4 bases and J gave up 2 bases; unmatched junction bases: 6. There are 14 residues in the CDR3. Per germline, CDR1 GTSNPN and CDR2 SVGIG (reference sequence). CDR3 nucleotides: TGTGCCTGGACGTCAGGGAGGGTCACAGATACGCAGTATTTT. Amino acid sequence: CAWTSGRVTDTQYF.

The chain is built from TRBV27 and TRBJ2-3, with D perhaps matching TRBD1 (5 bases). The CDR3 has 15 amino acids. Trimming shortened V by 3 bases and J by 4 bases, and 14 bases separated the two germline ends. Looked up from germline, CDR1 is MNHEY and CDR2 is SMNVEV (reference sequence). CDR3 residues: CASSLGPHQADTQYF. In DNA, the CDR3 is TGTGCCAGCAGTTTGGGGCCCCACCAGGCAGATACGCAGTATTTT.